This is a list of T cell receptor beta chains from one sample in a study of cytomegalovirus exposure and HLA in healthy donors. Generated by immunoSEQ multiplex PCR, the TCRdb table keeps only in-frame clones and is missing some. The profile shows roughly 170,000 clones, approximately 80% of them singletons. Sequences were obtained from PBMCs. The receptors originated from a boy aged 5 to 17 in good health and CMV-seronegative. Both conserved end residues are part of each CDR3. A D gene is named only where the DNA matches it firmly. Size values are once, few and many counts, or a class for expanded clones, and some rows have none.

TRBJ2-3 | TRBV5-6 | - | - | CASSLVSVSTDTQYF | TGTGCCAGCAGCTTGGTCTCCGTTAGCACAGATACGCAGTATTTT
TRBJ1-5 | TRBV7-2 | - | - | CASSLSNQPQHF | TGTGCCAGCAGCCTTAGCAATCAGCCCCAGCATTTT
TRBJ1-1 | TRBV19 | - | - | CASRVGLRTEAFF | TGTGCCAGTAGAGTCGGACTTCGGACTGAAGCTTTCTTT
TRBJ1-6 | TRBV2 | - | - | CASVYRPSYNSPLHF | TGTGCCAGCGTGTACAGGCCCTCCTATAATTCACCCCTCCACTTT
TRBJ2-7 | TRBV30 | - | - | CAWSGGVHEQYF | TGTGCCTGGAGTGGCGGGGTCCACGAGCAGTACTTC
TRBJ1-1 | TRBV4-1 | - | - | CASSQGRGQPNTEAFF | TGCGCCAGCAGCCAAGGGCGTGGACAGCCGAACACTGAAGCTTTCTTT
TRBJ2-3 | TRBV19 | - | TRBD2 | CASSEAGGRATQYF | TGTGCCAGTAGTGAAGCGGGAGGAAGAGCCACGCAGTATTTT
TRBJ2-2 | TRBV6-4 | - | - | CASSDGGDTGELFF | TGTGCCAGCAGTGACGGAGGGGACACCGGGGAGCTGTTTTTT
TRBJ2-7 | TRBV5-6 | - | TRBD1 | CASSLVDRDRNEQYF | TGTGCCAGCAGCTTGGTGGACAGGGACAGAAACGAGCAGTACTTC
TRBJ1-2 | TRBV18 | - | TRBD1 | CASSPLKRGGLGSGYTF | TGTGCCAGCTCACCCCTAAAGAGAGGGGGCTTGGGGAGTGGCTACACCTTC
TRBJ1-5 | TRBV10-3 | - | - | CAISDGGQVNQPQHF | TGTGCCATCAGTGATGGGGGACAAGTCAATCAGCCCCAGCATTTT
TRBJ1-6 | TRBV19 | few | TRBD1 | CASSRDRASDSPLHF | TGTGCCAGTAGTAGGGACAGGGCCTCCGATTCACCCCTCCACTTT
TRBJ1-2 | TRBV5-4 | - | - | CASSLEGGGDYGYTF | TGTGCCAGCAGCTTGGAAGGGGGGGGAGACTATGGCTACACCTTC
TRBJ1-2 | TRBV5-4 | - | TRBD1 | CASSFFDRGRVGYTF | TGTGCCAGCAGCTTTTTCGACAGGGGGCGGGTGGGCTACACCTTC
TRBJ2-1 | TRBV4-2 | - | TRBD2 | CASSPYSGRASYNEQFF | TGTGCCAGCAGCCCATATAGCGGGAGGGCCTCCTACAATGAGCAGTTCTTC
TRBJ2-1 | TRBV7-3 | - | - | CASSQTGNTQDEQFF | TGTGCCAGCAGCCAAACCGGGAACACCCAGGATGAGCAGTTCTTC
TRBJ2-7 | TRBV28 | - | - | CASSSLRRLAPYEQYF | TGTGCCAGCAGTTCCCTTCGCCGGCTAGCGCCCTACGAGCAGTACTTC
TRBJ2-5 | TRBV7-8 | - | - | CASSPPLVTGLEETQYF | TGTGCCAGCAGCCCCCCCCTTGTCACAGGGTTGGAAGAGACCCAGTACTTC
TRBJ2-1 | TRBV6-1 | - | - | CASRRNEQFF | TGTGCCAGCAGGCGCAATGAGCAGTTCTTC
TRBJ1-1 | TRBV27 | - | TRBD1 | CASSMRQGVVTEAFF | TGTGCCAGCAGTATGCGACAGGGGGTAGTGACTGAAGCTTTCTTT
TRBJ1-3 | TRBV6-1 | - | - | CASTPGKNTIYF | TGTGCCAGCACCCCGGGGAAAAACACCATATATTTT
TRBJ1-2 | TRBV27 | - | TRBD1 | CASRGRRQGFPPLDYGYTF | TGTGCCAGCAGGGGGCGGCGACAGGGATTCCCCCCTCTAGACTATGGCTACACCTTC
TRBJ2-5 | TRBV27 | - | - | CATPRAVGEETQYF | TGTGCCACCCCCCGTGCCGTGGGAGAAGAGACCCAGTACTTC
TRBJ1-1 | TRBV5-1 | - | - | CASSWGSNTEAFF | TGCGCCAGCAGCTGGGGCAGTAACACTGAAGCTTTCTTT
TRBJ2-7 | TRBV29-1 | - | - | CSVEGRRKGEQYF | TGCAGCGTTGAAGGTCGGAGGAAGGGCGAGCAGTACTTC
TRBJ2-1 | TRBV6-1 | - | - | CASSEAPPSESVVNEQFF | TGTGCCAGCAGTGAAGCGCCCCCTAGCGAGTCGGTAGTAAATGAGCAGTTCTTC
TRBJ1-1 | TRBV12-5 | - | TRBD1 | CASGSLRDSRNTEAFF | TGTGCTAGTGGTTCGCTCCGGGACAGCCGTAACACTGAAGCTTTCTTT
TRBJ1-1 | TRBV2 | - | - | CASRGNREGTEAFF | TGTGCCAGCAGAGGGAACAGGGAGGGAACTGAAGCTTTCTTT